This T cell receptor (beta chain) was identified during a study of blood T cell repertoires in COVID-19. Study context: Samples of COVID-19 (acute and convalescent) were obtained from the United States, Italy and Spain. PBMCs, B-cell-depleted T cells, or T cells were the source of the cDNA or gDNA that made up the material.

In the source study's methods: Cell counts per sample came from amplifying reference gene primers. Assay: immunoSEQ multiplex PCR; the TCRdb copy retains only in-frame clones and omits some. That table is the source of V, J and clone size, and D and trimming were worked out from the DNA. Of 150,000 to 180,000 clones listed, 75% to 95% were seen once; the top ten hold approximately 0.55%. CDR3 size: 15 residues. The ends were cut back, 5 bases at V and 8 bases at J, with 19 bases in the middle. CDR1 is PRHDT and CDR2 is FYEKMQ in the germline V gene (reference sequence). This TCR was sampled from a man aged 50-60 years with acute or convalescent COVID-19. The rearrangement joins TRBV13 to TRBJ2-1, with D tentatively TRBD1 (5 bases). Sequencing was performed on peripheral blood. In nucleotides, the CDR3 is TGTGCCAGCAGCCCCCGTGTGACAGAGAACGATGAGCAGTTCTTC. Protein product: CASSPRVTENDEQFF.